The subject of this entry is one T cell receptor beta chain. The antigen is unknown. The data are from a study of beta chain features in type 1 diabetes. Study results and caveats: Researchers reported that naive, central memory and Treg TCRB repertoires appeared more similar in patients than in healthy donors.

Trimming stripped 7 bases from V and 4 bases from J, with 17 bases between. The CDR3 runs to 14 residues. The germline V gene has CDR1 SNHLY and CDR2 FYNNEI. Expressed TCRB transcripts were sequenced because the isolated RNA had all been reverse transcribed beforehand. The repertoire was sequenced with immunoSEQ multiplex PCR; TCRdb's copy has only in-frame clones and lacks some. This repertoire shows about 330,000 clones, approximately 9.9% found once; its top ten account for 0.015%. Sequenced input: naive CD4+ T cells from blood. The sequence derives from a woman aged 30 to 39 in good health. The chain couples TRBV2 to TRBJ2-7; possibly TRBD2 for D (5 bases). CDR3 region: CASISRTGFYEQYF. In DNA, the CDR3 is TGTGCCAGCATTAGCAGGACTGGATTTTACGAGCAGTACTTC.